This record covers a single TCR beta chain. Its antigen is unidentified. This sample was taken from a study of beta chain features in type 1 diabetes. Study conclusions and caveats: TCRB CDR3s from Type 1 diabetes patients were moderately but significantly shorter in all four CD4+ subsets.

The V end lost 8 bases, the J end lost 4 bases, and 9 bases lay between the germline ends. Per the germline V gene, CDR1 is MNHEY and CDR2 is SVGAGI. This CDR3 is 12 amino acids long. All of the isolated RNA was reverse transcribed, so expressed TCRB transcripts were sequenced. Profiling relied on immunoSEQ multiplex PCR, and the TCRdb table lists in-frame clones only, not all of them. The table shows under 300,000 clones, with 25% to 30% occurring only once. This sequence originates from a man aged 25-45 years in good health. Sample: central memory CD4+ T cells from blood. This chain uses TRBV6-5 with TRBJ1-5, with D hard to call. The DNA of the CDR3 is TGTGCCAGCCGAGACGGGAATCAGCCCCAGCATTTT. As protein: CASRDGNQPQHF.